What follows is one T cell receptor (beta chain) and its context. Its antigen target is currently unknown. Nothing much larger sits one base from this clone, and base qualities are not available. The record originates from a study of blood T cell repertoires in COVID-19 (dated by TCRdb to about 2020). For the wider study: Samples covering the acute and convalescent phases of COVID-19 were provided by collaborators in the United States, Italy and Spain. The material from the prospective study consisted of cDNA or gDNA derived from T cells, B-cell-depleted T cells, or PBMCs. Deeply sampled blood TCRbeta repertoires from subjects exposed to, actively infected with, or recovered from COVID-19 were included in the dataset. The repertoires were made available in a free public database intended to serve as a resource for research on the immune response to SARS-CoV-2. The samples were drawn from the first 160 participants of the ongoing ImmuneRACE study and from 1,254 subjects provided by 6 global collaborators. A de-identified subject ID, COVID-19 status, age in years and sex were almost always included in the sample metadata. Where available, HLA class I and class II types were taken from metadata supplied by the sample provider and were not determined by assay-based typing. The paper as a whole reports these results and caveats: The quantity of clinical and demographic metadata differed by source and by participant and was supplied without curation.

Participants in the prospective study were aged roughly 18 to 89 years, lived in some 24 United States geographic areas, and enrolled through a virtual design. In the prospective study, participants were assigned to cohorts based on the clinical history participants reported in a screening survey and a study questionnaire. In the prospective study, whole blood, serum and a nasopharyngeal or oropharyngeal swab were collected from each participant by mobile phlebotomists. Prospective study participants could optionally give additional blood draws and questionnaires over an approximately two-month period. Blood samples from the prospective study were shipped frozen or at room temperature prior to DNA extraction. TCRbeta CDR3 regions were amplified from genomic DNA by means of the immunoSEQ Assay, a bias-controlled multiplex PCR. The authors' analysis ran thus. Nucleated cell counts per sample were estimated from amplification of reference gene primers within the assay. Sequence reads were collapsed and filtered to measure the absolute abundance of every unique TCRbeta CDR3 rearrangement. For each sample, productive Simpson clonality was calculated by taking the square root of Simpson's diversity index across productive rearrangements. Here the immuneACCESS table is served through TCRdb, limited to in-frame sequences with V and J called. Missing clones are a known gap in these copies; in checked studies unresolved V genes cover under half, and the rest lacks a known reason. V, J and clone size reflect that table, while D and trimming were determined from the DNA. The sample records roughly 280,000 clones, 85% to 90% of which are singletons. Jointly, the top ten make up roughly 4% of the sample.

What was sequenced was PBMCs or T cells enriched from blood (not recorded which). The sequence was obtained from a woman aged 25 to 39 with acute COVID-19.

CDR3 sequence: CASSPGGMEQFF. The base sequence is TGTGCCAGCTCCCCAGGGGGAATGGAGCAGTTCTTC. Here the chain combines TRBV19 and TRBJ2-1; 7 central bases correspond to TRBD1. The junction shows trimming of 9 bases on V and 10 bases on J, and the gene matches do not reach 9 bases of it. From the cysteine through the phenylalanine, the CDR3 covers 12 amino acids. Kept here is only the CDR3 DNA, which spans 36 bases and is read in frame from base 1. Via the germline V gene (reference sequence), CDR1 is LNHDA and CDR2 SQIVND.